This entry describes one T cell receptor beta chain. These data come from a study of blood T cell repertoires in COVID-19. Study-wide background: Samples taken during acute and convalescent COVID-19 were collected in the United States, Italy and Spain. T cells, B-cell-depleted T cells, or PBMCs supplied cDNA or gDNA.

Per the original data handling: Amplification of reference gene primers was used by the study to estimate nucleated cell counts. Method: immunoSEQ multiplex PCR; TCRdb's copy keeps in-frame clones and lacks some. The V and J calls and clone size come from that table; D and trimming were worked out from the DNA. The sample includes roughly 300,000 clones, around 86% of them seen just once. In germline, CDR1 is SEHNR, CDR2 FQNEAQ (reference sequence). This CDR3 has 13 residues. The V gene end was trimmed by 5 bases and the J gene end by 8 bases; junction bases not matched to a gene: 6. The chain is built from TRBV7-9 and TRBJ2-1, with 7 bases fitting TRBD2. Sequences were obtained from peripheral blood. The source of this sequence is a woman aged 40-49 years who had recovered from COVID-19. The CDR3 coding sequence is TGTGCCAGCAGCCTGACTAGCCGGGATGAGCAGTTCTTC. It is translated as CASSLTSRDEQFF.